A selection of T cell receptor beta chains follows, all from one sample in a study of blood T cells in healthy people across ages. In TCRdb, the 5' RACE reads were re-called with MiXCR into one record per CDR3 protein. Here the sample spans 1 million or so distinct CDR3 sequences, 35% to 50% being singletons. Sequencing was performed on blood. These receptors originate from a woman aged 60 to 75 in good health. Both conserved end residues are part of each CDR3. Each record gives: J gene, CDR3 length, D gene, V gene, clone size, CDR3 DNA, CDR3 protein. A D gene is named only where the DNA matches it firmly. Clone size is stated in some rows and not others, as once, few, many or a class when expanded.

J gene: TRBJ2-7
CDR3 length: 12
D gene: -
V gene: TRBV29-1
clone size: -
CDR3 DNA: TGCAGCGTTCGGGACTCAAGGGCCGAGCAGTACTTC
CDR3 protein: CSVRDSRAEQYF

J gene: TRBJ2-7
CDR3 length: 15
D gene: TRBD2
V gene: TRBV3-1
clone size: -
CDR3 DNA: TGTGCCAGCAGGAGACTAGCGGGAGGTCAGCGCGAGCAGTACTTC
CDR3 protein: CASRRLAGGQREQYF

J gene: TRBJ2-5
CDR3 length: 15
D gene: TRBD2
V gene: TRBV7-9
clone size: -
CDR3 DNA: TGTGCCAGCAGGGGGTCCAGCGGGAGGCAAGAGACCCAGTACTTC
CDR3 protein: CASRGSSGRQETQYF

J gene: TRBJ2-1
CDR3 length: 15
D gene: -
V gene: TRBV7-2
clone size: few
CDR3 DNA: TGTGCCAGCAGCGTCAATATAGGGAACACACGGGAGCAGTTCTTC
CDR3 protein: CASSVNIGNTREQFF

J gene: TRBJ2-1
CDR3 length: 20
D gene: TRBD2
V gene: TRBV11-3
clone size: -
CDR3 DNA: TGTGCCAGCAGCTTAGATTTGATGGAGTGGCCTAGCGGGAGGCGCAATGAGCAGTTCTTC
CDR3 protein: CASSLDLMEWPSGRRNEQFF

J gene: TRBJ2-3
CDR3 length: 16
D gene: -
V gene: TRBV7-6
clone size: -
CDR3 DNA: TGTGCCAGCAGCGGGTTTGTAGGGAAGGCAACAGATACGCAGTATTTT
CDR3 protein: CASSGFVGKATDTQYF

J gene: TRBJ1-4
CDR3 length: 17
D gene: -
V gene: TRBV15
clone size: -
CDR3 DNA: TGTGCCACCAGCAGAGATCAAAACAGGGCTATTAATGAAAAACTGTTTTTT
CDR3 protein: CATSRDQNRAINEKLFF

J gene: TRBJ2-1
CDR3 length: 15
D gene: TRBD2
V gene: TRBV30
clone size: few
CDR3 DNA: TGTGCCTCCTCAGCACTAGCGAGAGCCTACAATGAGCAGTTCTTC
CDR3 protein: CASSALARAYNEQFF

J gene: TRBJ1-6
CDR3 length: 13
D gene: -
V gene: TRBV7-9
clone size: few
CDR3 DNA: TGTGCCAGCAGCTTAGAGGCCAATTCACCCCTCCACTTT
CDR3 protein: CASSLEANSPLHF

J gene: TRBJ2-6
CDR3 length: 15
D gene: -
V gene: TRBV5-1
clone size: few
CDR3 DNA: TGCGCCAGCAGCCCCACGGCATCTGGGGCCAACGTCCTGACTTTC
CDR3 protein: CASSPTASGANVLTF

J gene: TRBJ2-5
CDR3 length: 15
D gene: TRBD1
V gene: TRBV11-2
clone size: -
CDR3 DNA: TGTGCCAGCAGCCCCGGACAGGACAACCAAGAGACCCAGTACTTC
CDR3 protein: CASSPGQDNQETQYF

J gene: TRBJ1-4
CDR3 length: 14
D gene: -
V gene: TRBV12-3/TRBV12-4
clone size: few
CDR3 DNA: TGTGCCAGCAGTCGGGACCCGGTGAGGGAAAAACTGTTTTTT
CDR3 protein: CASSRDPVREKLFF

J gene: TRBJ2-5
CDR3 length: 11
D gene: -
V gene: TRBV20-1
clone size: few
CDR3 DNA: TGCAGTGCTAGAATCGAAGAGACCCAGTACTTC
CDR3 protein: CSARIEETQYF

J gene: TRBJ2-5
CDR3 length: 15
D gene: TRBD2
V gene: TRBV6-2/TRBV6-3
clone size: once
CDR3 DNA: TGTGCCAGCAGTTACTCGGCTAGCGGGAGTCGAGAGCAGTACTTC
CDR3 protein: CASSYSASGSREQYF

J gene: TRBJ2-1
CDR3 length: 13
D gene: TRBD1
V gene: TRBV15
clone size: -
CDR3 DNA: TGTGCCACCAGCACCATTTCGACAGGGGAACAGTTCTTC
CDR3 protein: CATSTISTGEQFF

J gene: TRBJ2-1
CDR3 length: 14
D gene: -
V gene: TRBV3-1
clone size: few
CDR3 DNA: TGTGCCAGCAGCCGGGACCTCCCGGGGAATGAGCAGTTCTTC
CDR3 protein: CASSRDLPGNEQFF

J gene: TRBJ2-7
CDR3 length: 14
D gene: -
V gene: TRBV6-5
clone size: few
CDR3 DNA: TGTGCCAGCACCACGGGGACGGACGTACGTGAGCAGTACTTC
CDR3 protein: CASTTGTDVREQYF

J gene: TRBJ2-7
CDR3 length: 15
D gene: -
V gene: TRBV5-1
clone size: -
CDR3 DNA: TGCGCCAGCAGCTTGGTACTAGGGGATGACTACGAGCAGTACTTC
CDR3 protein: CASSLVLGDDYEQYF

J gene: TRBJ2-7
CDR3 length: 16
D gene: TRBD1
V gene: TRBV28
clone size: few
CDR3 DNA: TGTGCCAGCAGTTCGCCCCAAAGGACAGGGGCGTACGAGCAGTACTTC
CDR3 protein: CASSSPQRTGAYEQYF

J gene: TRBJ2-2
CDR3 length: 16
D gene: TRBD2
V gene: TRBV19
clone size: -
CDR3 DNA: TGTGCCAGTACCTCCGGGACTAATGTGGCCTCGGGGGAGCTGTTTTTT
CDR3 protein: CASTSGTNVASGELFF

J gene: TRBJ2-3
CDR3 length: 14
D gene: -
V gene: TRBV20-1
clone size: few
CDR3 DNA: TGCAGTGCTAGAGCCCGGACCCGGACAGATACGCAGTATTTT
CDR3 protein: CSARARTRTDTQYF

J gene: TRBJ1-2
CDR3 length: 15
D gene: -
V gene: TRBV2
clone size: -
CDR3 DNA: TGTGCCAGCAGTGAAGCCACAGGCCCGATATTCGGCTACACCTTC
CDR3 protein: CASSEATGPIFGYTF

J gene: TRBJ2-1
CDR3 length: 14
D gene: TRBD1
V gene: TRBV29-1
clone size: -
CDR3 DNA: TGCAGCGTCAGACAGGGTAGTAAAGGGAATGAGCAGTTCTTC
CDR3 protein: CSVRQGSKGNEQFF

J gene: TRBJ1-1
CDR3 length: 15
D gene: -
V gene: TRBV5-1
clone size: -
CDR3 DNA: TGCGCCAGCAGCTTGTTGGGGCCGGCGAACACTGAAGCTTTCTTT
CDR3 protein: CASSLLGPANTEAFF

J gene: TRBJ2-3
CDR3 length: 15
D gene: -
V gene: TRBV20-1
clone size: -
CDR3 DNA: TGCAGTGCTAGTTCTGGGCTCTTTACTAGAGGTACGCAGTATTTT
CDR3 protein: CSASSGLFTRGTQYF

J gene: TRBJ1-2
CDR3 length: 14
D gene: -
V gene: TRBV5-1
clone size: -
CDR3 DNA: TGCGCCAGCAGCTTGGGACAGAACCGCTATGGCTACACCTTC
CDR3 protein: CASSLGQNRYGYTF

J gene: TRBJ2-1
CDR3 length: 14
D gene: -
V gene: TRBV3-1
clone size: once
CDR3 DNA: TGTGCCAGCAGCCAGGGACTGATCAATGAAGAGCAGTTCTTC
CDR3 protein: CASSQGLINEEQFF

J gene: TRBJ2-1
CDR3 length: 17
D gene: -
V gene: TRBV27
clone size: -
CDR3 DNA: TGTGCCAGCAGTTTCGCCTCTTGGAGGGAGGCGGGCAATGAGCAGTTCTTC
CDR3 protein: CASSFASWREAGNEQFF

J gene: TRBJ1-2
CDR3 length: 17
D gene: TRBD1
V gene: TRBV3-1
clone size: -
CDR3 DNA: TGTGCCAGCAATCCCCGGGACAGGGCCCTAACTAACTATGGCTACACCTTC
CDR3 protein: CASNPRDRALTNYGYTF

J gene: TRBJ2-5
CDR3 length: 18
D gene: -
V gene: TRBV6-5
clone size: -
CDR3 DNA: TGTGCCAGCAGTTTAGGTAGCGTAACGGGACTGGGGCGAGAGACCCAGTACTTC
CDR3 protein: CASSLGSVTGLGRETQYF

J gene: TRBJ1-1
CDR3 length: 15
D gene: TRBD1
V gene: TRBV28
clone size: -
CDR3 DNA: TGTGCCAGCAGCCCCCCGGGACAGGCGTACACTGAAGCTTTCTTT
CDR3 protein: CASSPPGQAYTEAFF

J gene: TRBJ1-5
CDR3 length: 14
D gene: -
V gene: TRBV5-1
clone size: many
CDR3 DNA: TGCGCCAGCAGCCCGGACAGCCCCAATCAGCCCCAGCATTTT
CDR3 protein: CASSPDSPNQPQHF

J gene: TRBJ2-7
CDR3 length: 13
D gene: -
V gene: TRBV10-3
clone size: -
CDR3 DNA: TGTGCCATCAGTGAGGTGCAGATCTACGAGCAGTACTTC
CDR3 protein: CAISEVQIYEQYF

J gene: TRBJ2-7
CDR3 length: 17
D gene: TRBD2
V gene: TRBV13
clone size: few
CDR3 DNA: TGTGCCAGCAGCTTTACCGGACTAGCGGGATTATACTACGAGCAGTACTTC
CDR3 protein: CASSFTGLAGLYYEQYF

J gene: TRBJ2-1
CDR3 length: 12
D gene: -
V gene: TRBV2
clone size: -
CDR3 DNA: TGTGCCAGCAGTGAAAGAGATCTCGAGCAGTTCTTC
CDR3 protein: CASSERDLEQFF

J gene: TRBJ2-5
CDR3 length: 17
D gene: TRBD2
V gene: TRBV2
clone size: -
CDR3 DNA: TGTGCCAGCAGCCAGACGGGACTAGCGGGTATCCAAGAGACCCAGTACTTC
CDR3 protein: CASSQTGLAGIQETQYF

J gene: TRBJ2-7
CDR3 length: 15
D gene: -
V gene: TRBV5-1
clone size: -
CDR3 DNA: TGCGCCAGCAGCTCCTCAGGAGGGGGCTACAATGAGCAGTACTTC
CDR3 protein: CASSSSGGGYNEQYF

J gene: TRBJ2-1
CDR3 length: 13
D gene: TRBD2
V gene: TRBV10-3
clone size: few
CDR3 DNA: TGTGCCATCAACGGACTAGATTACAATGAGCAGTTCTTC
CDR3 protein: CAINGLDYNEQFF

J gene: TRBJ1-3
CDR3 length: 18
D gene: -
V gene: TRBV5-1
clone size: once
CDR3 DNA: TGCGCCAGCAGCCTGGATGTCGGATCAGGGGCGCGGGGAAACACCATATATTTT
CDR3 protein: CASSLDVGSGARGNTIYF

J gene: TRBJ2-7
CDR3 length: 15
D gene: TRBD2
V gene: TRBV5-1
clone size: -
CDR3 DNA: TGCGCCAGCAGATCTAGCGGGAGTTCATACGATGTGCAGTACTTC
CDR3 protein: CASRSSGSSYDVQYF

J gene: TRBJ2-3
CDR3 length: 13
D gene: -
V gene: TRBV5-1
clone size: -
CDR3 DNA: TGCGCCAGCAGCTCCTCGGTAGCGGATACGCAGTATTTT
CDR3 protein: CASSSSVADTQYF

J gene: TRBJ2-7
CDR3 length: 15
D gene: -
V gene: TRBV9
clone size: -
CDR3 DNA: TGTGCCAGCAGCGTCAGGGCGGGACAGACCTACGAGCAGTACTTC
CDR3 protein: CASSVRAGQTYEQYF

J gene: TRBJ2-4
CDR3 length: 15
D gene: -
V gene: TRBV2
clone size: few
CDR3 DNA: TGTGCCAGCAGTCACAGGGTTGTGGCCAAAAACATTCAGTACTTC
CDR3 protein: CASSHRVVAKNIQYF